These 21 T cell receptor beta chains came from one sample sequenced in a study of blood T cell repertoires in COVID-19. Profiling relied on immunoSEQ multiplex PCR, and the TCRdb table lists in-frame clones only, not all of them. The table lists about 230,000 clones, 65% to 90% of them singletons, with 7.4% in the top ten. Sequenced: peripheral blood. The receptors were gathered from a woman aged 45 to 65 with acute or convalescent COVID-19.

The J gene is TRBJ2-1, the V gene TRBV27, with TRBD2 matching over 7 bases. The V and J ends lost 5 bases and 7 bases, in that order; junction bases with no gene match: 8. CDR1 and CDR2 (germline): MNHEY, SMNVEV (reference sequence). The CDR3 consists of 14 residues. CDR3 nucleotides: TGTGCCAGCAGTAAAGCGGGACTCTTAAATGAGCAGTTCTTC. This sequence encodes CASSKAGLLNEQFF.

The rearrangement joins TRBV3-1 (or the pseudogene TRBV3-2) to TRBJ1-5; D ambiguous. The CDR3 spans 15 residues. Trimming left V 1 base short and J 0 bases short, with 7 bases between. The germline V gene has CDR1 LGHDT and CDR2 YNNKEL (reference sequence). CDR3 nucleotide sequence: TGTGCCAGCAGCCAAGGGACTTATAGCAATCAGCCCCAGCATTTT. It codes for CASSQGTYSNQPQHF.

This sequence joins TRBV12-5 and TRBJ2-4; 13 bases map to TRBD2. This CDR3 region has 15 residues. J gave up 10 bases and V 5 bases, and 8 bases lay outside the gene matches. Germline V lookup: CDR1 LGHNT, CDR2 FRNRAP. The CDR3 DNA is TGTGCTAGTGGTCCTCGGACTAGCGGGGGTCGGATTCAGTACTTC. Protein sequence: CASGPRTSGGRIQYF.

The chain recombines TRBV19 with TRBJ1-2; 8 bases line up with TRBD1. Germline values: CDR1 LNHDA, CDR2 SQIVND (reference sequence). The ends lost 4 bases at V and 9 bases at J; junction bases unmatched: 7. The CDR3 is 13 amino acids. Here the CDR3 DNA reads TGTGCCAGTAGTAGGACAGGGAAAGTGAGCTACACCTTC. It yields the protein CASSRTGKVSYTF. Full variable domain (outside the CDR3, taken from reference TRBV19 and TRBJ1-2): DGGITQSPKYLFRKEGQNVTLSCEQNLNHDAMYWYRQDPGQGLRLIYYSQIVNDFQKGDIAEGYSVSREKKESFPLTVTSAQKNPTAFYLCASSRTGKVSYTFGSGTRLTVV.

The CDR3, as DNA: TGTGCCAGCATAGGACAGGGTGAATACCAGCCCCAGCATTTT. Protein product: CASIGQGEYQPQHF. The genes are TRBV28 and TRBJ1-5; 8 bases match TRBD1. Per the germline V gene, CDR1 is MDHEN and CDR2 is SYDVKM. The V segment lost 7 bases and the J segment 7 bases; nucleotides outside the gene matches: 9. The CDR3 has 14 residues.

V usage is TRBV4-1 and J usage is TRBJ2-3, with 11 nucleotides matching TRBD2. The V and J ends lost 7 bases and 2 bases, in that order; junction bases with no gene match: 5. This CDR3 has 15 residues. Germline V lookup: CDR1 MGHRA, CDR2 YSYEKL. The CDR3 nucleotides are TGCGCCAGCACAACTAGCGGGGGTTACACAGATACGCAGTATTTT. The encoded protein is CASTTSGGYTDTQYF.

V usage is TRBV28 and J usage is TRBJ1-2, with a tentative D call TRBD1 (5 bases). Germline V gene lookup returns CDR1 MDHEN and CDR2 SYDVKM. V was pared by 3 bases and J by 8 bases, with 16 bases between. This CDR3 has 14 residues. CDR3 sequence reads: CASSFYEAGHGYTF. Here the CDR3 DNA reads TGTGCCAGCAGTTTTTACGAGGCAGGGCACGGCTACACCTTC.

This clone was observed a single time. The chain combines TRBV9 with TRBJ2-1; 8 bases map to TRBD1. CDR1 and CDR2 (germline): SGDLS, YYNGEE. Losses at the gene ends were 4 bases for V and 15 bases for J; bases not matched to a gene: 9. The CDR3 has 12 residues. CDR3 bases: TGTGCCAGCAGCCGCGAGGGGACAGGTCGGTTCTTC. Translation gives CASSREGTGRFF. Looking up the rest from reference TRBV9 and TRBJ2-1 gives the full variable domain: DSGVTQTPKHLITATGQRVTLRCSPRSGDLSVYWYQQSLDQGLQFLIQYYNGEERAKGNILERFSAQQFPDLHSELNLSSLELGDSALYFCASSREGTGRFFGPGTRLTVL.

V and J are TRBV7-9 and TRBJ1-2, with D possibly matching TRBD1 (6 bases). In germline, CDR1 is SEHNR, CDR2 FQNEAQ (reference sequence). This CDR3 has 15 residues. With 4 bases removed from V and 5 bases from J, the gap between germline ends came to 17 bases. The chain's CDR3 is CASSSLGGQNYGYTF. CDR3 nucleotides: TGTGCCAGCAGCTCTTTGGGCGGACAGAATTATGGCTACACCTTC.

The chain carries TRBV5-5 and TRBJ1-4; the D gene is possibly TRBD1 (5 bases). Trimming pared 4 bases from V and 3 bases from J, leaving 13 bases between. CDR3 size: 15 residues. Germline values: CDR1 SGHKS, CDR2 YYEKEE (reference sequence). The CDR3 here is CASSPGGTANEKLFF. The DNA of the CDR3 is TGTGCCAGCAGCCCGGGGGGTACGGCTAATGAAAAACTGTTTTTT.

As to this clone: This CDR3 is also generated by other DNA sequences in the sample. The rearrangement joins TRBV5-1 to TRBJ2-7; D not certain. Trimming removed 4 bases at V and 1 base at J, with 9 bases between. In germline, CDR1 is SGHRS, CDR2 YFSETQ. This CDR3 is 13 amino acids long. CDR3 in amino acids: CASSPGSSYEQYF. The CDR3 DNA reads TGCGCCAGCAGCCCAGGATCGTCCTACGAGCAGTACTTC.

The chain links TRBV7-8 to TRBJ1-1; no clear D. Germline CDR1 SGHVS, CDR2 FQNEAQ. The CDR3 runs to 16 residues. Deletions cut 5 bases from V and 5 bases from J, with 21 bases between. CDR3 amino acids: CASSHDRQLRGTEAFF. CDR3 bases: TGTGCCAGCAGCCACGACCGCCAGTTGCGGGGTACTGAAGCTTTCTTT.

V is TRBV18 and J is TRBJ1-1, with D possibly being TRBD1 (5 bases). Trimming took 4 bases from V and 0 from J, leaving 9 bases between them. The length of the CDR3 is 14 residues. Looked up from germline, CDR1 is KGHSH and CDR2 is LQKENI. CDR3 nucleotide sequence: TGTGCCAGCTCACAGGACATTGTGAACACTGAAGCTTTCTTT. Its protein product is CASSQDIVNTEAFF. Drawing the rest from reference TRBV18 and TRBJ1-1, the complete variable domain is NAGVMQNPRHLVRRRGQEARLRCSPMKGHSHVYWYRQLPEEGLKFMVYLQKENIIDESGMPKERFSAEFPKEGPSILRIQQVVRGDSAAYFCASSQDIVNTEAFFGQGTRLTVV.

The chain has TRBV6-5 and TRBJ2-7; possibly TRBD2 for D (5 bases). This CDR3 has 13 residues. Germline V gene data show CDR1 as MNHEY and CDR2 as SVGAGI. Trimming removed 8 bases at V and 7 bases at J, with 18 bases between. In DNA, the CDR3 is TGTGCCAGCTCCGGTCCTCAGCGCGGGGAGCAGTACTTC. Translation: CASSGPQRGEQYF.

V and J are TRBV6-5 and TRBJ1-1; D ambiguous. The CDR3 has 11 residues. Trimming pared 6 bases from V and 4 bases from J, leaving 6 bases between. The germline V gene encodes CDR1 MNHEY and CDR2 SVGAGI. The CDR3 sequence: CASSDFTEAFF. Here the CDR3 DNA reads TGTGCCAGCAGCGACTTCACTGAAGCTTTCTTT.

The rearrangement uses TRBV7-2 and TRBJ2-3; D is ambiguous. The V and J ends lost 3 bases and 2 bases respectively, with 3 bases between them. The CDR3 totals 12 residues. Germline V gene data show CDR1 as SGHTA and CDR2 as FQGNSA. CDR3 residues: CASSLATDTQYF. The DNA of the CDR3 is TGTGCCAGCAGCTTGGCCACAGATACGCAGTATTTT.

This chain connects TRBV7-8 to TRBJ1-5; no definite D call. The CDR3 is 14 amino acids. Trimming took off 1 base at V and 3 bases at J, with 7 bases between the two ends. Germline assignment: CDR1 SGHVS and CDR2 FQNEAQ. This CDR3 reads CASSLVAPNQPQHF. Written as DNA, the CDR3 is TGTGCCAGCAGCTTAGTGGCCCCCAATCAGCCCCAGCATTTT.

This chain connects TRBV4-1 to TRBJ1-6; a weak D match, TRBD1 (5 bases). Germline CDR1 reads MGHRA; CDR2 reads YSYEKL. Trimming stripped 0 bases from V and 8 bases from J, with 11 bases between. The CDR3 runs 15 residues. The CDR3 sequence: CASSQEPTEDSPLHF. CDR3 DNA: TGCGCCAGCAGCCAAGAGCCGACAGAGGATTCACCCCTCCACTTT.

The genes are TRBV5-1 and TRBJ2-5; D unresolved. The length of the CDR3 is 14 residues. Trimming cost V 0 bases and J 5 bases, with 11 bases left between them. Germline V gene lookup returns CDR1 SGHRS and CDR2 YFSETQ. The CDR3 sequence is CASSLAESSETQYF. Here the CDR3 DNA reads TGCGCCAGCAGCTTGGCCGAGTCGTCGGAGACCCAGTACTTC.

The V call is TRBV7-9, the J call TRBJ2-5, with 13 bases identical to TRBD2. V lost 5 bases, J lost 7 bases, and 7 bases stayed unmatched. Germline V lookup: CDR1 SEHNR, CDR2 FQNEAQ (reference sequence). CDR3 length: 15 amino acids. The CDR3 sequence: CASSRTSGGRGTQYF. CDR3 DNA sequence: TGTGCCAGCAGCCGGACTAGCGGGGGCCGGGGGACCCAGTACTTC.

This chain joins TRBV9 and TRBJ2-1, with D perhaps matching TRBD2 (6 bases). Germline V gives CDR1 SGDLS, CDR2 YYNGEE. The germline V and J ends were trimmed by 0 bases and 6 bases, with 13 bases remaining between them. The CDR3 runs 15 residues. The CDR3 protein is CASSVGGAGGNEQFF. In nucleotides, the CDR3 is TGTGCCAGCAGCGTAGGAGGGGCCGGGGGCAATGAGCAGTTCTTC.